Sequencing of this T cell receptor (beta chain) was carried out in a study of T cell responses to AZD1222 COVID-19 vaccine. TCRdb's table, derived via immunoSEQ multiplex PCR, lists solely in-frame clones and lacks some. The sample shows about 120,000 clones, 91% of them seen only once. Germline CDR1 is MNHNY and CDR2 is SVGAGI (reference sequence). V was shortened by 0 bases and J by 3 bases, with 11 bases between the two germline ends. CDR3 length: 15 amino acids. This receptor was obtained from an adult in good health. Sequencing used peripheral blood, obtained on day 0 of AZD1222 vaccination. This rearrangement joins TRBV6-6 to TRBJ1-1, with D perhaps matching TRBD1 (5 bases). CDR3 loop: CASSYSGSGDTEAFF. In nucleotides, the CDR3 is TGTGCCAGCAGTTACTCGGGGTCGGGGGACACTGAAGCTTTCTTT.